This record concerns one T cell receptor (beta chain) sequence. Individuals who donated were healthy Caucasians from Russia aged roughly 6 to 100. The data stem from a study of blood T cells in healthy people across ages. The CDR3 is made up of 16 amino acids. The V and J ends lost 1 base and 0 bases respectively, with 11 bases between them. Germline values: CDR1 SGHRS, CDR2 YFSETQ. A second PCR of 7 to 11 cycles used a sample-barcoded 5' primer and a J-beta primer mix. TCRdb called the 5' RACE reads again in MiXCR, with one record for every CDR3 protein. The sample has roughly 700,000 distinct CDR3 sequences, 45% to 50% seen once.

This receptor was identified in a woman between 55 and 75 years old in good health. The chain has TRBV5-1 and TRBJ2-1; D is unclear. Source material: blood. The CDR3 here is CASSLKLGGSYNEQFF. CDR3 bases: TGCGCCAGCAGCTTGAAGCTGGGTGGCTCCTACAATGAGCAGTTCTTC.